A selection of T cell receptor beta chains follows, all from one sample in a study of blood T cell repertoires in COVID-19. TCRdb's table, derived via immunoSEQ multiplex PCR, lists solely in-frame clones and lacks some. The table has 200,000 to 300,000 clones, 70% to 90% seen once; the top ten hold about 8.2%. Specimen: PBMCs or T cells enriched from blood (not recorded which). These receptors were obtained from a woman aged 45-65 years with acute COVID-19. CDR3s include the opening cysteine and the closing phenylalanine or tryptophan. Each record gives: J gene, clone size, D gene, V gene, CDR3 DNA, CDR3 protein. D genes are given only for firm matches. Clone size is shown for a subset of rows, as once, few, many or a class of expanded clone.

>TRBJ1-1|once|TRBD1|TRBV9
TGTGCCAGCAGCGCGACGACCGGGACAGGGGGGACTGAAGCTTTCTTT
CASSATTGTGGTEAFF
>TRBJ1-1|NA|TRBD1|TRBV27
TGTGCCAGCAGTTTACGACAGGGCACTGAAGCTTTCTTT
CASSLRQGTEAFF
>TRBJ2-3|NA|TRBD1|TRBV7-9
TGTGCCACCTTAGTTGGACAGGGGTACACAGATACGCAGTATTTT
CATLVGQGYTDTQYF
>TRBJ1-2|NA|NA|TRBV18
TGTGCCAGCTCACCCCTGGGTGGTCAGGGGAAGGTAAACTATGGCTACACCTTC
CASSPLGGQGKVNYGYTF
>TRBJ2-2|NA|NA|TRBV19
TGTGCCAGCCACAGATACACCGGGGAGCTGTTTTTT
CASHRYTGELFF
>TRBJ2-7|NA|NA|TRBV3-1/TRBV3-2
TGTGCCAGCAGCCAAGTGCGTCTCGTAAACGAGCAGTACTTC
CASSQVRLVNEQYF
>TRBJ1-4|NA|NA|TRBV7-2
TGTGCCAGCAGCTTCCAGGGTGGAACTAATGAAAAACTGTTTTTT
CASSFQGGTNEKLFF
>TRBJ1-5|few|TRBD1|TRBV19
TGTGCCAGTAGTATAGATACAGGGGTTGGGCAGCCCCAGCATTTT
CASSIDTGVGQPQHF
>TRBJ2-7|few|TRBD1|TRBV4-3
TGCGCCAGCAGCCCCCAACGGACAGGGAGTTACGAGCAGTACTTC
CASSPQRTGSYEQYF
>TRBJ1-5|NA|NA|TRBV5-4
TGTGCCAGCAGCCCCGGTGGGGGGAATCAGCCCCAGCATTTT
CASSPGGGNQPQHF
>TRBJ1-2|once|NA|TRBV5-6
TGTGCCAGCCAAACCCGAGACAATGGCTACACCTTC
CASQTRDNGYTF
>TRBJ2-3|NA|TRBD2|TRBV10-3
TGTGCCATCAGTGATTATGCGGGGGGGTCCACAGATACGCAGTATTTT
CAISDYAGGSTDTQYF
>TRBJ1-1|NA|NA|TRBV6-5
TGTGCCAGCAGGGGACAAGGGGCAGGCGTCACTGAAGCTTTCTTT
CASRGQGAGVTEAFF
>TRBJ2-1|NA|NA|TRBV30
TGTGCCTGGAGTCCCGGGGGGCCCAGCTCCTACAATGAGCAGTTCTTC
CAWSPGGPSSYNEQFF
>TRBJ1-3|NA|TRBD1|TRBV28
TGTGCCAGCAGTCTGCAGGGGGCGGTGGGAAACACCATATATTTT
CASSLQGAVGNTIYF
>TRBJ2-3|NA|NA|TRBV10-3
TGTGCCATCGGGGCAGGGGGGCAGCGAACTAGCACAGATACGCAGTATTTT
CAIGAGGQRTSTDTQYF
>TRBJ1-1|NA|TRBD1|TRBV6-5
TGTGCCAGCAGTTACCCTGGGACAGAAGAAGCTTTCTTT
CASSYPGTEEAFF
>TRBJ1-2|NA|NA|TRBV19
TGTGCCAGTAGTATGCAACAGGACGCTGGCTACACCTTC
CASSMQQDAGYTF
>TRBJ1-4|NA|NA|TRBV9
TGTGCCAGCAGCGTAGGGACGAGGGGGACTAATGAAAAACTGTTTTTT
CASSVGTRGTNEKLFF
>TRBJ2-1|NA|TRBD1|TRBV5-1
TGCGCCAGCAGCTTGGCCGGACAGGGGGAGCAGTTCTTC
CASSLAGQGEQFF
>TRBJ2-1|NA|NA|TRBV6-5
TGTGCCAGCAGGCCCGGAGCGCAACCCCACAATGAGCAGTTCTTC
CASRPGAQPHNEQFF
>TRBJ1-1|NA|NA|TRBV10-3
TGTGCCATCAGTGCCACGGGGGAAGGCGGCACTGAAGCTTTCTTT
CAISATGEGGTEAFF
>TRBJ1-1|NA|NA|TRBV27
TGTGCCAGCAGTTTGTACGGGAACACTGAAGCTTTCTTT
CASSLYGNTEAFF
>TRBJ1-2|few|TRBD1|TRBV7-6
TGTGCCAGCACCCCACTAAACGACAGGGGTTTAGGCTACACCTTC
CASTPLNDRGLGYTF
>TRBJ2-1|NA|TRBD2|TRBV7-2
TGTGCCAGCAGCCCCTACGGGGGGAATGAGCAGTTCTTC
CASSPYGGNEQFF
>TRBJ1-2|NA|TRBD1|TRBV30
TGTGCCTGGAGTGTTCCGGACAGGGCAATTGGCTACACCTTC
CAWSVPDRAIGYTF
>TRBJ1-6|NA|NA|TRBV27
TGTGCCAGCAGTTTTGGGAGCTCCTATAATTCACCCCTCCACTTT
CASSFGSSYNSPLHF
>TRBJ2-3|NA|NA|TRBV5-8
TGTGCCAGCAGCTTGGGGGGCGCGGCAGATACGCAGTATTTT
CASSLGGAADTQYF
>TRBJ1-1|NA|NA|TRBV19
TGTGCCAGTAGTCTACCCCGGACAGCAGTACACACTGAAGCTTTCTTT
CASSLPRTAVHTEAFF
>TRBJ1-5|NA|NA|TRBV19
TGTGCCAGTAGTATCCCCAGTGGGCGAGGCAATCAGCCCCAGCATTTT
CASSIPSGRGNQPQHF
>TRBJ2-5|NA|TRBD2|TRBV18
TGTGCCAGCTCACGATCTAGCGGGGAAGAGACCCAGTACTTC
CASSRSSGEETQYF
>TRBJ2-7|NA|TRBD1|TRBV11-3
TGTGCCAGCAGCTTAGGCCGGGACAGTGACTACGAGCAGTACTTC
CASSLGRDSDYEQYF
>TRBJ2-2|NA|NA|TRBV9
TGTGCCAGCAGCGTAGAGGGGATCGCTGTCGGGGAGCTGTTTTTT
CASSVEGIAVGELFF
>TRBJ1-1|NA|NA|TRBV5-1
TGCGCCAGCAGCCAGGGTAACACTGAAGCTTTCTTT
CASSQGNTEAFF
>TRBJ1-5|few|NA|TRBV19
TGTGCCAGTAGTCTGTCCGGGGGAAGCAATCAGCCCCAGCATTTT
CASSLSGGSNQPQHF
>TRBJ1-5|once|NA|TRBV7-2
TGTGCCAGCAGCTCTCCCCAGGGGCCCCAGCATTTT
CASSSPQGPQHF
>TRBJ2-7|NA|TRBD1|TRBV5-1
TGCGCCAGCAGTTTCGGACAGGTCAAAGGCGAGCAGTACTTC
CASSFGQVKGEQYF
>TRBJ1-2|NA|NA|TRBV19
TGTGCCAGTAGTTCAAACAGGGCTGGCTACACCTTC
CASSSNRAGYTF
>TRBJ2-7|NA|TRBD1|TRBV18
TGTGCCAGCTCACCTAAGACAGGGAGTCCCTACGAGCAGTACTTC
CASSPKTGSPYEQYF
>TRBJ2-2|NA|NA|TRBV9
TGTGCCAGCAGCGTAGGCCAGATTACCGGGGAGCTGTTTTTT
CASSVGQITGELFF
>TRBJ1-3|once|NA|TRBV6-6
TGTGCCAGCAGTTACGCCAGCTCTGGAAACACCATATATTTT
CASSYASSGNTIYF
>TRBJ1-2|NA|NA|TRBV10-3
TGTGCCATCAGGAAACAGTATGGCTACACCTTC
CAIRKQYGYTF
>TRBJ1-2|NA|NA|TRBV5-4
TGTGCCAGCAGCTTGCGTGGGGCTGGCTACACCTTC
CASSLRGAGYTF
>TRBJ1-2|NA|NA|TRBV3-1/TRBV3-2
TGTGCCAGCAGCCAAGAGGTCCGGAACTATGGCTACACCTTC
CASSQEVRNYGYTF
>TRBJ1-2|NA|TRBD1|TRBV7-2
TGTGCCAGCAGCCCGGACAGGGCTCCTACTGGCTACACCTTC
CASSPDRAPTGYTF
>TRBJ2-7|NA|TRBD2|TRBV7-2
TGTGCCAGCAGCCAGCGACTAGCGGGGGGATCCGAGCAGTACTTC
CASSQRLAGGSEQYF